The 19 T cell receptor beta chains reported below all come from one sample, sequenced in a study of shared clonotypes between healthy human individuals. TCRdb keeps only in-frame clones here, not all; method: immunoSEQ multiplex PCR. This table holds 2 million to 2.5 million clones, 80% to 95% found once. Input material: naive CD4+ T cells from PBMCs. Subset: CD45RA+ positively selected. These receptors were obtained from a man aged 18 to 29 in good health. Some clones in this sample may be carry-over from other donors' samples.

The CDR3 DNA sequence: TGTGCCAGTAGTATCGGACGGATGGGCGAGCAGTACTTC. Its protein product is CASSIGRMGEQYF. This sequence joins TRBV19 and TRBJ2-7; D is undetermined. Trimming pared 3 bases from V and 6 bases from J, leaving 12 bases between. CDR3 length: 13 residues. The V gene's germline CDR1 is LNHDA and CDR2 SQIVND (reference sequence).

In this sample, this clone turned up once. The chain joins TRBV19 to TRBJ1-2, with D tentatively TRBD1 (5 bases). This CDR3 contains 18 residues. Germline V gives CDR1 LNHDA, CDR2 SQIVND (reference sequence). Trimming removed 1 base at V and 1 base at J, with 19 bases between. The CDR3 DNA reads as TGTGCCAGTAGTATAGGCTACTTGACAGCCGAATTTAACTATGGCTACACCTTC. This translates into CASSIGYLTAEFNYGYTF.

The rearrangement links TRBV5-1 to TRBJ2-1; 12 nucleotides match TRBD2. This CDR3 has 18 residues. With V trimmed by 3 bases and J by 5 bases, 12 bases remained unmatched. From germline, CDR1 is SGHRS and CDR2 YFSETQ. In DNA, the CDR3 is TGCGCCAGCAGCTCCGGGACTAGCGGGTTCTCCGCCCACAATGAGCAGTTCTTC. Residues: CASSSGTSGFSAHNEQFF.

The rearrangement joins TRBV7-2 to TRBJ1-1; the D gene is possibly TRBD1 (6 bases). The CDR3 spans 14 residues. The ends were cut back, 1 base at V and 4 bases at J, with 10 bases in the middle. Germline V gene sequence: CDR1 SGHTA, CDR2 FQGNSA. The CDR3 DNA reads TGTGCCAGCAGCTTAGACAGGGCGGGCACTGAAGCTTTCTTT. Its translation is CASSLDRAGTEAFF.

The rearrangement links TRBV5-1 to TRBJ2-3, with 11 bases matching TRBD2. Germline trimming cut 6 bases from V and 4 bases from J; bases unmatched to any gene: 7. Germline V gene sequence: CDR1 SGHRS, CDR2 YFSETQ. CDR3 length: 15 amino acids. CDR3 nucleotides: TGCGCCAGCACACTAGCGGGAGTTATTGCAGATACGCAGTATTTT. Translated: CASTLAGVIADTQYF.

The chain joins TRBV11-2 to TRBJ2-7; D remains ambiguous. The V end was cut by 2 bases, the J end by 6 bases, with 5 bases between. The CDR3 sequence is 11 residues long. Germline assignment: CDR1 SGHAT and CDR2 FQNNGV. The CDR3 here is CASSLIREQYF. The CDR3, as DNA: TGTGCCAGCAGCTTAATCCGCGAGCAGTACTTC.

The rearrangement joins TRBV7-8 to TRBJ2-3; D ambiguous. In germline, CDR1 is SGHVS, CDR2 FQNEAQ. V was shortened by 1 base and J by 1 base, with 9 bases between the two germline ends. The length of the CDR3 is 15 residues. The CDR3 is CASSLVSQRTDTQYF. The CDR3 coding sequence is TGTGCCAGCAGCTTAGTAAGCCAGCGCACAGATACGCAGTATTTT.

The rearrangement joins TRBV5-1 to TRBJ2-1; the match to TRBD2 covers 7 bases. Looked up from germline, CDR1 is SGHRS and CDR2 is YFSETQ. V dropped 1 base and J dropped 7; count of bases not matched to a gene: 5. This CDR3 region has 14 residues. The DNA of the CDR3 is TGCGCCAGCAGCTTGTTGCGGGGGATGAATGAGCAGTTCTTC. Translation: CASSLLRGMNEQFF.

The chain couples TRBV7-9 to TRBJ2-7; D possibly corresponds to TRBD1 (5 bases). Germline-derived CDR1 and CDR2 are SEHNR and FQNEAQ (reference sequence). V gave up 3 bases and J gave up 1 base, with 13 bases separating them. The CDR3 is 15 amino acids. The DNA for the CDR3 is TGTGCCAGCAGCTTTGGGGCCAGCTTATCCTACGAGCAGTACTTC. As protein: CASSFGASLSYEQYF.

The chain carries TRBV13 and TRBJ1-1, with D unclear. Germline V CDR1 and CDR2: PRHDT, FYEKMQ (reference sequence). V was clipped by 4 bases and J by 2 bases, with 11 bases between them. The CDR3 consists of 14 residues. The CDR3 reads CASSSPPLNTEAFF. The CDR3 bases are TGTGCCAGCAGCTCCCCCCCCCTTAACACTGAAGCTTTCTTT.

The genes are TRBV5-1 and TRBJ2-1; possible D gene TRBD2, 6 bases. V lost 4 bases and J lost 1, with 15 bases in between. This CDR3 comprises 16 residues. Germline assignment: CDR1 SGHRS and CDR2 YFSETQ. The CDR3 DNA sequence: TGCGCCAGCAGCCCGGGACGGGGGATTTCCTACAATGAGCAGTTCTTC. Translating it yields CASSPGRGISYNEQFF.

As regards this clone: The sample carries other DNA sequences with the same CDR3. The chain has TRBV7-9 and TRBJ1-4; a possible D gene is TRBD1 (5 bases). V dropped 4 bases and J dropped 0 bases, with 9 bases sitting between them. Germline V gene lookup returns CDR1 SEHNR and CDR2 FQNEAQ (reference sequence). This CDR3 contains 15 residues. In DNA form, the CDR3 reads TGTGCCAGCAGCTCCAGACAGCCAACTAATGAAAAACTGTTTTTT. Its protein is CASSSRQPTNEKLFF.

The J gene is TRBJ2-3, the V gene TRBV9; 9 nucleotides match TRBD2. V shed 8 bases and J 8 bases; nucleotides not matched to a gene: 18. The CDR3 is 16 residues long. Germline V gene data show CDR1 as SGDLS and CDR2 as YYNGEE. CDR3 in DNA: TGTGCCAGTGGGGGCCGGACTAGCGTGGACGGGGGTACGCAGTATTTT. Translating gives CASGGRTSVDGGTQYF. Complete variable domain (other parts from reference TRBV9 and TRBJ2-3): DSGVTQTPKHLITATGQRVTLRCSPRSGDLSVYWYQQSLDQGLQFLIQYYNGEERAKGNILERFSAQQFPDLHSELNLSSLELGDSALYFCASGGRTSVDGGTQYFGPGTRLTVL.

The count of this clone is one. The V and J genes are TRBV27 and TRBJ2-2; D is ambiguous. Per the germline V gene, CDR1 is MNHEY and CDR2 is SMNVEV (reference sequence). This CDR3 has 12 residues. The V end lost 6 bases, the J end lost 7 bases, and 9 bases lay between the germline ends. CDR3 DNA sequence: TGTGCCAGCAGGGCTGGGAACGGGGAGCTGTTTTTT. This sequence encodes CASRAGNGELFF.

This clone was detected once. J is TRBJ1-1 and V is TRBV7-2; D call uncertain. V lost 7 bases and J lost 0, with 9 bases in between. Germline CDR1 and CDR2: SGHTA and FQGNSA. The CDR3 is made up of 13 amino acids. CDR3 nucleotide sequence: TGTGCCAGCAAGAGGTCCATGAACACTGAAGCTTTCTTT. Translating gives CASKRSMNTEAFF.

The chain joins TRBV6-5 to TRBJ2-4; D might be TRBD1 (5 bases). V lost 6 bases, J lost 3 bases, and 15 bases lay in between. This CDR3 spans 15 amino acids. Germline lookup yields CDR1 MNHEY and CDR2 SVGAGI. The CDR3: CASRPLDSHKNIQYF. The DNA for the CDR3 is TGTGCCAGCAGGCCCCTCGACAGTCACAAAAACATTCAGTACTTC.

The chain employs TRBV19 and TRBJ2-7; 11 nucleotides agree with TRBD2. Trimming took 5 bases from V and 2 from J; bases not matched to a gene: 11. The germline gives CDR1 LNHDA, CDR2 SQIVND (reference sequence). This CDR3 is built from 17 residues. CDR3 residues: CASSSGLAGRNPYEQYF. In nucleotides, the CDR3 is TGTGCCAGTAGTTCCGGACTAGCGGGCAGGAACCCCTACGAGCAGTACTTC.

Concerning this clone itself: Relative to the germline gene, one junction end is altered; a read error may explain this. The rearrangement joins TRBV6-1 to TRBJ1-1; tentative D call: TRBD1 (5 bases). There are 12 residues in the CDR3. Germline CDR1 is MNHNS and CDR2 is SASEGT. CDR3 DNA: TGTGCCAGCAGTGACGCGACAGAACGGTTGCTCTTT. Residues: CASSDATERLLF.

This rearrangement joins TRBV7-8 to TRBJ1-4; 7 positions agree with TRBD1. The CDR3 loop spans 13 amino acids. Germline lookup yields CDR1 SGHVS and CDR2 FQNEAQ. The ends lost 6 bases at V and 8 bases at J; junction bases unmatched: 6. Here the CDR3 reads CASRYRGREKLFF. Here the CDR3 DNA reads TGTGCCAGCAGATACAGGGGTCGGGAAAAACTGTTTTTT.